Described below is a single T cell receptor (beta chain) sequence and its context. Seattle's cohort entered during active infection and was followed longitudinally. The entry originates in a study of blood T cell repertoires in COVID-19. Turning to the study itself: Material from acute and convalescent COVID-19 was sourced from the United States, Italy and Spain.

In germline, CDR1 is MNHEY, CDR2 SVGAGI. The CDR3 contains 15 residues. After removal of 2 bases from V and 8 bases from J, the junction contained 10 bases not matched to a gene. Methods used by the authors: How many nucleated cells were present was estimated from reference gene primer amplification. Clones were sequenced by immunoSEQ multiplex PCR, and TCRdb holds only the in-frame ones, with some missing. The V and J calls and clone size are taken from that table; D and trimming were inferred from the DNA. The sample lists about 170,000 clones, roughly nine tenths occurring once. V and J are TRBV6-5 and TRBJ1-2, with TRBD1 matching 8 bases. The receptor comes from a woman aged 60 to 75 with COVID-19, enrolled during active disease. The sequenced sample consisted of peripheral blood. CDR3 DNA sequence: TGTGCCAGCAGTTACCCGGACAGGGAGGGGCGAGGCTACACCTTC. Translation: CASSYPDREGRGYTF.